The rows below give T cell receptor beta chains drawn from one sample of a study of blood T cell repertoires in COVID-19. Clones were sequenced by immunoSEQ multiplex PCR, and TCRdb holds only the in-frame ones, with some missing. The table has more than 450,000 clones, roughly 90% seen once. Sequencing used PBMCs or T cells enriched from blood (not recorded which). These receptors originate from a woman aged 18-29 years who had recovered from COVID-19. Both conserved end residues are part of each CDR3. D genes are given only for firm matches. Expanded clones are given a class, and other clones once, few, many or no size at all.

>TRBV12-3/TRBV12-4|NA|TRBD1|TRBJ2-2
CASSSGGTGELFF
TGTGCCAGCAGTTCAGGGGGCACCGGGGAGCTGTTTTTT
>TRBV5-6|NA|NA|TRBJ1-1
CASSLGGSGASVNTEAFF
TGTGCCAGCAGCTTGGGGGGCTCAGGGGCGAGTGTGAACACTGAAGCTTTCTTT
>TRBV7-2|NA|TRBD2|TRBJ2-2
CASRTTSILSGELFF
TGTGCCAGCAGAACGACTAGCATTCTTTCCGGGGAGCTGTTTTTT
>TRBV24-1|many|NA|TRBJ1-2
CATLEGWGPGANYGYTF
TGTGCCACCTTAGAGGGGTGGGGTCCGGGAGCCAACTATGGCTACACCTTC
>TRBV9|NA|NA|TRBJ2-1
CASSVSGVTYNEQFF
TGTGCCAGCAGCGTTTCAGGGGTCACCTACAATGAGCAGTTCTTC
>TRBV7-2|NA|TRBD2|TRBJ2-7
CASSELAGAREQYF
TGTGCCAGCAGCGAACTAGCGGGGGCACGGGAGCAGTACTTC
>TRBV10-3|NA|TRBD2|TRBJ2-3
CAISDQGRGATDTQYF
TGTGCCATCAGCGACCAAGGGCGGGGGGCCACAGATACGCAGTATTTT
>TRBV3-1/TRBV3-2|NA|TRBD2|TRBJ2-3
CASSVAGFASTDTQYF
TGTGCCAGCAGCGTAGCGGGATTCGCTTCTACAGATACGCAGTATTTT
>TRBV14|NA|NA|TRBJ1-2
CASSQGGPLYGYTF
TGTGCCAGCAGCCAAGGGGGGCCTCTCTATGGCTACACCTTC
>TRBV3-1/TRBV3-2|NA|NA|TRBJ1-1
CASSQEGSEAFF
TGTGCCAGCAGCCAAGAGGGGAGTGAAGCTTTCTTT
>TRBV10-1|NA|NA|TRBJ2-1
CASASSSEYEQFF
TGCGCCAGCGCTAGCAGCTCTGAATATGAGCAGTTCTTC
>TRBV7-9|NA|TRBD1|TRBJ2-5
CASSPSGQGAGETQYF
TGTGCCAGCAGCCCCTCCGGACAGGGGGCAGGGGAGACCCAGTACTTC
>TRBV19|NA|TRBD1|TRBJ2-1
CASGRGPYNEQFF
TGTGCCAGTGGTAGGGGGCCCTACAATGAGCAGTTCTTC
>TRBV3-1/TRBV3-2|NA|TRBD1|TRBJ1-5
CASSQGTGDTYSNQPQHF
TGTGCCAGCAGCCAAGGGACAGGGGACACCTATAGCAATCAGCCCCAGCATTTT
>TRBV5-7|NA|TRBD1|TRBJ1-6
CASSFGQGNSPLHF
TGTGCCAGCAGCTTCGGACAGGGTAATTCACCCCTCCACTTT
>TRBV7-9|NA|NA|TRBJ1-5
CASSLTGDQPQHF
TGTGCCAGCAGCTTAACGGGGGATCAGCCCCAGCATTTT
>TRBV4-2|NA|TRBD1|TRBJ1-3
CASSQDRGGLGNTIYF
TGTGCCAGCAGCCAAGATCGAGGGGGCCTTGGAAACACCATATATTTT
>TRBV18|NA|NA|TRBJ2-1
CASFSGTGENEQFF
TGTGCCAGCTTTAGTGGGACTGGAGAGAATGAGCAGTTCTTC
>TRBV6-4|NA|NA|TRBJ2-3
CASRADRSDTQYF
TGTGCCAGCAGAGCCGACAGATCAGATACGCAGTATTTT
>TRBV7-2|NA|NA|TRBJ1-2
CASSLGGQNYGYTF
TGTGCCAGCAGCTTGGGGGGGCAAAACTATGGCTACACCTTC
>TRBV29-1|NA|NA|TRBJ1-2
CSVDAGENYGYTF
TGCAGCGTTGATGCGGGGGAGAACTATGGCTACACCTTC
>TRBV19|NA|TRBD1|TRBJ1-2
CASSPSTGAYGYTF
TGTGCCAGTAGTCCTTCGACAGGGGCCTATGGCTACACCTTC
>TRBV30|NA|TRBD1|TRBJ2-7
CAWSTPDRAIYEQYF
TGTGCCTGGAGTACCCCGGACAGGGCTATTTACGAGCAGTACTTC
>TRBV24-1|NA|NA|TRBJ2-3
CATDAGAYTDTQYF
TGTGCCACCGACGCGGGGGCCTACACAGATACGCAGTATTTT
>TRBV10-1|NA|NA|TRBJ2-7
CASSETLGRQYEQYF
TGCGCCAGCAGTGAGACACTGGGCAGGCAATACGAGCAGTACTTC
>TRBV6-1|NA|NA|TRBJ1-6
CASSEGETAPLHF
TGTGCCAGCAGTGAAGGGGAGACGGCACCCCTCCACTTT
>TRBV28|NA|TRBD1|TRBJ2-3
CASLAGTGPYTQYF
TGTGCCAGCCTTGCCGGGACAGGACCCTATACGCAGTATTTT
>TRBV2|once|NA|TRBJ1-2
CASTANYGYTF
TGTGCCAGCACTGCGAACTATGGCTACACCTTC
>TRBV24-1|NA|NA|TRBJ1-2
CATSQRPGVGSYGYTF
TGTGCCACCAGTCAACGACCAGGGGTCGGTAGCTATGGCTACACCTTC
>TRBV7-9|once|NA|TRBJ2-7
CASSSEGLSYEQYF
TGTGCCAGCAGTTCCGAGGGCCTCTCCTACGAGCAGTACTTC
>TRBV7-9|once|TRBD2|TRBJ2-7
CASSEPGLAYEQYF
TGTGCCAGCAGCGAACCGGGACTAGCATACGAGCAGTACTTC
>TRBV30|NA|NA|TRBJ1-2
CAWSSQGFKGYTF
TGTGCCTGGAGTAGCCAGGGATTTAAGGGCTACACCTTC
>TRBV5-8|NA|TRBD1|TRBJ2-2
CASVLWTGVTGELFF
TGTGCCAGCGTGCTGTGGACAGGGGTCACCGGGGAGCTGTTTTTT
>TRBV7-2|NA|NA|TRBJ1-1
CASSLSSPGNTEAFF
TGTGCCAGCAGCTTATCGAGCCCGGGGAACACTGAAGCTTTCTTT
>TRBV18|NA|NA|TRBJ1-2
CASSAGLGYGYTF
TGTGCCAGCTCAGCGGGACTTGGTTATGGCTACACCTTC
>TRBV23-1|NA|NA|TRBJ2-2
CASSQSDRGTGELFF
TGCGCCAGCAGTCAATCGGACCGGGGAACCGGGGAGCTGTTTTTT
>TRBV7-2|NA|NA|TRBJ2-1
CASSPYNEQFF
TGTGCCAGCAGCCCTTACAATGAGCAGTTCTTC
>TRBV11-2|few|NA|TRBJ2-7
CASSGVRGSGEQYF
TGTGCCAGCAGCGGAGTCCGGGGGTCGGGGGAGCAGTACTTC
>TRBV28|NA|TRBD1|TRBJ1-6
CASSPRTGWRPLHF
TGTGCCAGCAGTCCTCGGACAGGCTGGAGACCCCTCCACTTT
>TRBV30|NA|NA|TRBJ2-5
CAWSVKTGSSETQYF
TGTGCCTGGAGCGTTAAAACAGGGTCGAGCGAGACCCAGTACTTC
>TRBV4-1|NA|NA|TRBJ1-2
CASSRGQDSAYGYTF
TGCGCCAGCAGCCGTGGCCAAGACAGCGCCTATGGCTACACCTTC
>TRBV7-2|NA|TRBD1|TRBJ2-5
CASSLGLGTVQETQYF
TGTGCCAGCAGCTTAGGTTTGGGGACAGTCCAAGAGACCCAGTACTTC
>TRBV29-1|NA|NA|TRBJ1-1
CSVEVIPYHSRTGMYTVRDTEAFF
TGCAGCGTTGAAGTGATACCGTACCACTCACGAACGGGGATGTATACAGTTCGAGACACTGAAGCTTTCTTT
>TRBV11-2|NA|TRBD2|TRBJ2-7
CAVGGAYEQYF
TGTGCCGTCGGGGGGGCTTACGAGCAGTACTTC
>TRBV24-1|once|NA|TRBJ2-4
CATSAPGENIQYF
TGTGCCACCAGTGCGCCAGGGGAAAACATTCAGTACTTC
>TRBV20-1|NA|NA|TRBJ1-1
CSAPQGAEAFF
TGCAGTGCCCCACAGGGAGCTGAAGCTTTCTTT
>TRBV10-3|NA|TRBD1|TRBJ1-1
CAISESRTGLNTEAFF
TGTGCCATCAGTGAGTCGAGGACAGGGCTGAACACTGAAGCTTTCTTT
>TRBV11-2|NA|TRBD1|TRBJ2-7
CASSPINRKQGTYEQYF
TGTGCCAGCAGCCCTATCAACCGCAAACAGGGGACCTACGAGCAGTACTTC
>TRBV11-2|NA|NA|TRBJ2-5
CASSLGTAKSQETQYF
TGTGCCAGCAGCTTAGGGACTGCAAAGAGTCAAGAGACCCAGTACTTC
>TRBV5-1|NA|TRBD1|TRBJ2-1
CATTGQGAGNEQFF
TGCGCCACGACTGGACAGGGGGCTGGCAATGAGCAGTTCTTC
>TRBV6-6|NA|TRBD1|TRBJ1-2
CASSPRDRGQDGYTF
TGTGCCAGCAGCCCCAGGGACAGGGGACAAGATGGCTACACCTTC